These 20 T cell receptor beta chains were sequenced from one sample in a study of T cell responses to AZD1222 COVID-19 vaccine. The method was immunoSEQ multiplex PCR; TCRdb's version includes in-frame clones alone and lacks a portion of them. The profile shows approximately 170,000 clones, almost 90% of them singletons. The sequences come from peripheral blood, collected 28 days after the second AZD1222 dose. These receptors all stem from an adult who received the AZD1222 COVID-19 vaccine.

CDR3 nucleotides: TGTGCCAGTAGTATGCTCGAGTTACAGGCAACTCGACCAGGACTAAATGAAAAACTGTTTTTT. Protein product: CASSMLELQATRPGLNEKLFF. The V gene is TRBV19, the J gene TRBJ1-4, with D perhaps TRBD1 (5 bases). Germline-derived CDR1 and CDR2 are LNHDA and SQIVND (reference sequence). This CDR3 region has 21 residues. Trimming took off 3 bases at V and 5 bases at J, with 31 bases between the two ends.

Turning to this clone: Distinct nucleotide sequences in the sample also encode this CDR3. V gene TRBV6-5 combines with J gene TRBJ1-1; no clear D gene. The CDR3 covers 14 residues. CDR1 is MNHEY and CDR2 is SVGAGI in the germline V gene. V shed 6 bases and J shed 0 bases, with 11 bases lying between them. CDR3 bases: TGTGCCAGCAGGCTCTTGAGGTTGAACACTGAAGCTTTCTTT. Its translation is CASRLLRLNTEAFF.

As to this clone: The sample carries other DNA sequences with the same CDR3. The V and J genes are TRBV5-1 and TRBJ2-2; D gene uncertain. CDR3 size: 13 residues. CDR1 SGHRS and CDR2 YFSETQ come from the germline V gene. Trimming removed 0 bases from V and 5 bases from J, with 5 bases in between. The CDR3 DNA is TGCGCCAGCAGCTTGGGTCCTACCGGGGAGCTGTTTTTT. This encodes CASSLGPTGELFF. The full variable domain, completed using reference TRBV5-1 and TRBJ2-2, is KAGVTQTPRYLIKTRGQQVTLSCSPISGHRSVSWYQQTPGQGLQFLFEYFSETQRNKGNFPGRFSGRQFSNSRSEMNVSTLELGDSALYLCASSLGPTGELFFGEGSRLTVL.

A note on this clone: Other nucleotide sequences in the sample specify the same CDR3. This sequence joins TRBV11-2 and TRBJ1-2; 8 bases agree with TRBD1. CDR3 size: 13 residues. V trimming: 2 bases; J trimming: 7 bases; junction bases outside the gene matches: 3. Germline CDR1 is SGHAT and CDR2 is FQNNGV. In DNA, the CDR3 is TGTGCCAGCAGCTTACAGGGGGCAGGTGGCTACACCTTC. Translation gives CASSLQGAGGYTF.

V is TRBV3-1 (or the pseudogene TRBV3-2) and J is TRBJ2-1; TRBD2 aligns across 13 bases. This CDR3 has 16 residues. With 4 bases clipped from V and 5 bases from J, the junction kept 5 bases outside the gene matches. CDR1 is LGHDT and CDR2 is YNNKEL in the germline V gene (reference sequence). The CDR3 nucleotides read TGTGCCAGCAGCCTCCGACTAGCGGGGGGCAACAATGAGCAGTTCTTC. This gives the protein CASSLRLAGGNNEQFF.

The chain uses TRBV12-3 or TRBV12-4 and TRBJ1-6, with D unresolved. This CDR3 is built from 13 residues. The germline V and J ends were trimmed by 5 bases and 11 bases, with 13 bases remaining between them. The CDR3 DNA is TGTGCCAGCAGTGCCCGAGGTGGGACACCCCTCCACTTT. Translation gives CASSARGGTPLHF.

J is TRBJ2-5 and V is TRBV11-2; tentatively, D is TRBD1 or TRBD2 (5 bases each). This CDR3 is built from 14 residues. Germline CDR1 reads SGHAT; CDR2 reads FQNNGV. V lost 1 base to trimming and J lost 7 bases, with 13 bases between them. This CDR3 reads CASSLAPGPGTQYF. DNA of the CDR3: TGTGCCAGCAGCTTAGCACCGGGGCCAGGGACCCAGTACTTC.

The CDR3 here is CASSPGYSSYEQYF. CDR3 coding DNA: TGTGCCAGCAGTCCAGGTTATAGCTCCTACGAGCAGTACTTC. The chain carries TRBV27 and TRBJ2-7; D remains ambiguous. Deletions cut 5 bases from V and 0 bases from J, with 11 bases between. The CDR3 loop spans 14 amino acids. Germline V CDR1 and CDR2: MNHEY, SMNVEV (reference sequence).

The chain carries TRBV2 and TRBJ1-1; D ambiguous. The length of the CDR3 is 13 residues. Looked up from germline, CDR1 is SNHLY and CDR2 is FYNNEI. The V end lost 7 bases, the J end lost 0 bases, and 9 bases lay between the germline ends. The CDR3 DNA sequence: TGTGCCAGCATTGACCGAGTGAACACTGAAGCTTTCTTT. Translated: CASIDRVNTEAFF. The full variable domain, in which reference TRBV2 and TRBJ1-1 provide the parts outside the CDR3, is EPEVTQTPSHQVTQMGQEVILRCVPISNHLYFYWYRQILGQKVEFLVSFYNNEISEKSEIFDDQFSVERPDGSNFTLKIRSTKLEDSAMYFCASIDRVNTEAFFGQGTRLTVV.

In DNA, the CDR3 is TGTGCCAGCAGCCAAATCGGGGGGGTTTACAATGAGCAGTTCTTC. This gives the protein CASSQIGGVYNEQFF. This chain connects TRBV14 to TRBJ2-1; 8 bases align to TRBD2. Germline V lookup: CDR1 SGHDN, CDR2 FVKESK. This CDR3 has 15 residues. The V and J ends lost 2 bases and 4 bases, in that order; junction bases with no gene match: 4.

The J gene is TRBJ1-5, the V gene TRBV7-9; tentative D call: TRBD1 (5 bases). Germline V gene data show CDR1 as SEHNR and CDR2 as FQNEAQ (reference sequence). The CDR3 covers 13 residues. V lost 5 bases and J lost 4, with 9 bases in between. CDR3 in DNA: TGTGCCAGCAGCCGGGACGGAAATCAGCCCCAGCATTTT. It specifies CASSRDGNQPQHF.

The V call is TRBV7-2, the J call TRBJ1-3, with 9 bases lining up with TRBD1. Germline trimming cut 4 bases from V and 0 bases from J; bases unmatched to any gene: 7. The CDR3 loop spans 17 amino acids. Germline loops: CDR1 SGHTA, CDR2 FQGNSA. The CDR3 DNA reads as TGTGCCAGCAGCTCCGGGACAGGGACCAGCTCTGGAAACACCATATATTTT. Amino acid sequence: CASSSGTGTSSGNTIYF.

CDR3: CASNGGNTDTQYF. Here the CDR3 DNA reads TGTGCCAGTAACGGCGGGAACACAGATACGCAGTATTTT. The chain joins TRBV19 to TRBJ2-3, with D tentatively TRBD2 (6 bases). The germline gives CDR1 LNHDA, CDR2 SQIVND (reference sequence). This CDR3 contains 13 residues. The V end lost 7 bases, the J end lost 2 bases, and 10 bases lay between the germline ends.

This chain links TRBV5-8 with TRBJ1-1; unclear D gene. Germline V gives CDR1 SGHTS, CDR2 YDEGEE. V was cut by 5 bases and J by 2 bases, with 7 bases left in between. This CDR3 is 12 amino acids long. Here the CDR3 DNA reads TGTGCCAGCAGGGTCGCAAACACTGAAGCTTTCTTT. Its protein is CASRVANTEAFF. Full variable domain (rest looked up from reference TRBV5-8 and TRBJ1-1): EAGVTQSPTHLIKTRGQQATLRCSPISGHTSVYWYQQALGLGLQFLLWYDEGEERNRGNFPPRFSGRQFPNYSSELNVNALELEDSALYLCASRVANTEAFFGQGTRLTVV.

This chain connects TRBV15 to TRBJ1-5, with 7 bases lining up with TRBD1. CDR1 and CDR2 (germline): LNHNV, YYDKDF (reference sequence). This CDR3 has 13 residues. Trimming at V came to 4 bases and at J to 7 bases, leaving 4 bases not matched to a gene. Here the CDR3 reads CATSTDRRQPQHF. In nucleotides, the CDR3 is TGTGCCACCAGCACGGACAGGAGGCAGCCCCAGCATTTT.

This chain uses TRBV28 with TRBJ2-2, with D perhaps matching TRBD1 or TRBD2 (5 bases each). V lost 6 bases to trimming and J lost 5 bases, with 13 bases between them. CDR1 MDHEN and CDR2 SYDVKM come from the germline V gene. The CDR3 is 14 residues long. CDR3 sequence: CASRSGTQTGELFF. For the CDR3, the DNA is TGTGCCAGCAGATCCGGGACCCAAACCGGGGAGCTGTTTTTT.

The chain has TRBV9 and TRBJ2-3; possible D gene TRBD2, 6 bases. Per germline, CDR1 SGDLS and CDR2 YYNGEE. CDR3 size: 15 residues. V lost 4 bases, J lost 2 bases, and 14 bases lay in between. CDR3 loop: CASSPLTGDTDTQYF. The CDR3 DNA reads TGTGCCAGCAGCCCCCTTACGGGGGACACAGATACGCAGTATTTT.

The genes are TRBV10-3 and TRBJ1-4; tentatively, D is TRBD1 (5 bases). The CDR3 sequence is 14 residues long. Germline loops: CDR1 ENHRY, CDR2 SYGVKD. The germline V and J ends were trimmed by 0 bases and 7 bases, with 9 bases remaining between them. The CDR3 here is CAISESGDGEKLFF. CDR3 nucleotides: TGTGCCATCAGTGAGTCGGGGGATGGTGAAAAACTGTTTTTT.

V usage is TRBV6-4 and J usage is TRBJ2-2, with unresolved D. This CDR3 has 13 residues. Per the germline V gene, CDR1 is MRHNA and CDR2 is SNTAGT. Trimming took off 4 bases at V and 2 bases at J, with 5 bases between the two ends. The CDR3 here is CASSGPNTGELFF. The CDR3 nucleotides read TGTGCCAGCAGTGGCCCAAACACCGGGGAGCTGTTTTTT.

The chain links TRBV14 to TRBJ1-4; 7 bases are a match to TRBD1. From germline, CDR1 is SGHDN and CDR2 FVKESK. Germline trimming cut 4 bases from V and 5 bases from J; bases unmatched to any gene: 4. The CDR3 is 14 amino acids. The CDR3 sequence: CASSPGTANEKLFF. The CDR3 DNA sequence: TGTGCCAGCAGCCCGGGGACAGCGAATGAAAAACTGTTTTTT.